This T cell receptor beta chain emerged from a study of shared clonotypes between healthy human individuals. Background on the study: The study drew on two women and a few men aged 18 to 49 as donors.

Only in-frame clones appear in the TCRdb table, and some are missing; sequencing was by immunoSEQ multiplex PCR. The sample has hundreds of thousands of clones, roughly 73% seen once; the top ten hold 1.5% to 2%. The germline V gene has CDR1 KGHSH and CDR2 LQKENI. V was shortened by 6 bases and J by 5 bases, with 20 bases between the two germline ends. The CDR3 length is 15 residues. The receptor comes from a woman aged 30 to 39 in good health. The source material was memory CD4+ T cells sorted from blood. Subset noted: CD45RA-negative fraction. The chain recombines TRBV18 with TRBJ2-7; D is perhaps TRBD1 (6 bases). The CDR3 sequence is CASSTQGRQGDEQYF. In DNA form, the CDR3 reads TGTGCCAGCTCGACACAGGGTAGACAAGGCGACGAGCAGTACTTC.